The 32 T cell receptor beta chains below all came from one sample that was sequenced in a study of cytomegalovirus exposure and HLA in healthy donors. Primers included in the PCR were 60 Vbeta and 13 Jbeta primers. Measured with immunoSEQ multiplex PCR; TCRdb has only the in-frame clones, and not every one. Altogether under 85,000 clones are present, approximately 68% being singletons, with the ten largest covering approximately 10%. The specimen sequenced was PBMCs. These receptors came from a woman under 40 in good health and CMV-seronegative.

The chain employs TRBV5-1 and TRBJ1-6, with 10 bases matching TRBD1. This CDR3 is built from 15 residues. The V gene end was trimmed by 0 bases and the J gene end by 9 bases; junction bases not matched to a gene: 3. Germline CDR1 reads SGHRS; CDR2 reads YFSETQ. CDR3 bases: TGCGCCAGCAGCTTGGCCGGGACAGGGGCTTCACCCCTCCACTTT. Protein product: CASSLAGTGASPLHF.

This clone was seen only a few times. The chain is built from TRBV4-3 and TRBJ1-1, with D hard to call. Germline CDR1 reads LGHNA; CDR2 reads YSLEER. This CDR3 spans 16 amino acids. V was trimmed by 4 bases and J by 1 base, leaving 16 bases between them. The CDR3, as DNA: TGCGCCAGCAGCCCCGGTTTAAGGACTCAGAACACTGAAGCTTTCTTT. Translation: CASSPGLRTQNTEAFF.

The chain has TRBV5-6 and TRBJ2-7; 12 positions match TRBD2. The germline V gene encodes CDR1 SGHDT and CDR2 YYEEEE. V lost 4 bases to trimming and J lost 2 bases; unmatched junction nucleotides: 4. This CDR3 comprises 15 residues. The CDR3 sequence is CASSPGLAGTYEQYF. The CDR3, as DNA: TGTGCCAGCAGCCCCGGACTAGCGGGGACCTACGAGCAGTACTTC. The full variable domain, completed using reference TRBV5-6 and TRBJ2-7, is DAGVTQSPTHLIKTRGQQVTLRCSPKSGHDTVSWYQQALGQGPQFIFQYYEEEERQRGNFPDRFSGHQFPNYSSELNVNALLLGDSALYLCASSPGLAGTYEQYFGPGTRLTVT.

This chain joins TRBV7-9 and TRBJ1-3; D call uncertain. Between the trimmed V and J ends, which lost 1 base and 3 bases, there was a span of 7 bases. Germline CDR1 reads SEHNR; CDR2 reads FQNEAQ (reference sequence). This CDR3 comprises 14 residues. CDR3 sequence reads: CASSLVQIGNTIYF. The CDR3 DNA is TGTGCCAGCAGCTTAGTACAGATTGGAAACACCATATATTTT.

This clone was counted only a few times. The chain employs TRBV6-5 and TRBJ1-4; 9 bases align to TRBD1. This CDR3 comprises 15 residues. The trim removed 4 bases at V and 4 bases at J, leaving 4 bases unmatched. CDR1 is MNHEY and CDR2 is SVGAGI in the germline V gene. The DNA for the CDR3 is TGTGCCAGCAGTTGGACAGGGGCCAATAATGAAAAACTGTTTTTT. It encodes CASSWTGANNEKLFF.

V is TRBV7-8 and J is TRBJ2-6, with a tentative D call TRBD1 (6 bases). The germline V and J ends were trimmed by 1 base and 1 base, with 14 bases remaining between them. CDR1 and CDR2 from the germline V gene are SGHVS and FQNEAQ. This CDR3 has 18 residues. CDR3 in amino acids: CASSLDPQGTSGANVLTF. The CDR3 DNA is TGTGCCAGCAGCTTAGATCCTCAGGGGACATCTGGGGCCAACGTCCTGACTTTC.

CDR3 nucleotide sequence: TGTGCCAGCAGCTGGGGACAGAGCACAGATACGCAGTATTTT. Its translation is CASSWGQSTDTQYF. The J gene is TRBJ2-3, the V gene TRBV5-8, with 7 bases aligning to TRBD1. After removal of 3 bases from V and 0 bases from J, the junction contained 1 base not matched to a gene. Per the germline V gene, CDR1 is SGHTS and CDR2 is YDEGEE. The CDR3 spans 14 residues.

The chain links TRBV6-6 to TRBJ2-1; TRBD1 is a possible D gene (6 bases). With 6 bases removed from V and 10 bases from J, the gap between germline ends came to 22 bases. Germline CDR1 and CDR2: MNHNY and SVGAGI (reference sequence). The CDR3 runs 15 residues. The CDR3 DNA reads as TGTGCCAGCAGCCACAGGGCCTCTCGAATGGGGGAGCAGTTCTTC. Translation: CASSHRASRMGEQFF.

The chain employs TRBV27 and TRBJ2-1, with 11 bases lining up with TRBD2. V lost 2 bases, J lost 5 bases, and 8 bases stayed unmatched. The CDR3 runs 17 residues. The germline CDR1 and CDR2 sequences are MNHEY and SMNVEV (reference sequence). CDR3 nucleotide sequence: TGTGCCAGCAGTTTAAATTCAAGACTAGCGGGGAACAATGAGCAGTTCTTC. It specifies CASSLNSRLAGNNEQFF.

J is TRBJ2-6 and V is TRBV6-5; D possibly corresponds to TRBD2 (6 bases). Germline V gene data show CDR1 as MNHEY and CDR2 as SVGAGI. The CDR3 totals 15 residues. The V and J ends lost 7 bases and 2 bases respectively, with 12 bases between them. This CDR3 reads CASTDGGTGANVLTF. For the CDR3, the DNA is TGTGCCAGCACCGACGGGGGTACTGGGGCCAACGTCCTGACTTTC.

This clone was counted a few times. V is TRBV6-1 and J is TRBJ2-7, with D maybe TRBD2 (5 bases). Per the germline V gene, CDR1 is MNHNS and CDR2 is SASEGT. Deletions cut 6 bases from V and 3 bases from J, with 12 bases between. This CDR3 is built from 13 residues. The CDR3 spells CASSRPEGYEQYF. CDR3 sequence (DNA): TGTGCCAGCAGCCGCCCCGAGGGCTACGAGCAGTACTTC.

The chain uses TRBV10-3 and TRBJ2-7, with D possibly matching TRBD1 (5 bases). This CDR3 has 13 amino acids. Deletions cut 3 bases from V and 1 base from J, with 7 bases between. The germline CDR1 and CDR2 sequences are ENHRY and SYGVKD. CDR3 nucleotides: TGTGCCATCAGTGAACGACAGTCCTACGAGCAGTACTTC. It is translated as CAISERQSYEQYF.

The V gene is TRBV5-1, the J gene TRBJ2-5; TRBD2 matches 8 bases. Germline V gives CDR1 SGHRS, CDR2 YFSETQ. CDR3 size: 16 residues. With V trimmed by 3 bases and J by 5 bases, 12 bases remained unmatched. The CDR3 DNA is TGCGCCAGCAGCTCACCTACGGGGGGGCTTCGGGAGACCCAGTACTTC. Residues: CASSSPTGGLRETQYF.

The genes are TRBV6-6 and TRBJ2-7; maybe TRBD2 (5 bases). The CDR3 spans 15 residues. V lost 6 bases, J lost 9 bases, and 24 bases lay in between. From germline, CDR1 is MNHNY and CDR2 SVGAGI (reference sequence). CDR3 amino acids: CASRETSGSLRGQYF. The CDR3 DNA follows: TGTGCCAGCAGAGAAACTTCGGGATCGCTACGTGGGCAGTACTTC.

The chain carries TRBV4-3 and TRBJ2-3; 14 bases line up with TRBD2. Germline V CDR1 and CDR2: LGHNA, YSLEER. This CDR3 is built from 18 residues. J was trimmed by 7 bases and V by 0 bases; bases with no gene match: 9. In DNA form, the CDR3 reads TGCGCCAGCAGCCAAGACCGACTAGCGGGGGGGCCCGGGTATACGCAGTATTTT. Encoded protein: CASSQDRLAGGPGYTQYF.

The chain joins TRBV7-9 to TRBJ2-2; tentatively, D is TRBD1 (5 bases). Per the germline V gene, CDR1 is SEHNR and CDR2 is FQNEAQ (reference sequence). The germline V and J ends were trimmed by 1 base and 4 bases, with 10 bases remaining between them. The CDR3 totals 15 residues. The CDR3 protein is CASSLGQGITGELFF. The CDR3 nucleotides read TGTGCCAGCAGCTTAGGGCAGGGAATCACCGGGGAGCTGTTTTTT.

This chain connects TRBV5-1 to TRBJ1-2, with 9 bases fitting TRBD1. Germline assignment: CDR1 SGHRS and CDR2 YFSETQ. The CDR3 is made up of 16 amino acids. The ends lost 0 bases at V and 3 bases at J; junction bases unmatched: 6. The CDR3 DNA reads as TGCGCCAGCAGCTTGGATGGGACAGGGACCTACTATGGCTACACCTTC. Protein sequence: CASSLDGTGTYYGYTF.

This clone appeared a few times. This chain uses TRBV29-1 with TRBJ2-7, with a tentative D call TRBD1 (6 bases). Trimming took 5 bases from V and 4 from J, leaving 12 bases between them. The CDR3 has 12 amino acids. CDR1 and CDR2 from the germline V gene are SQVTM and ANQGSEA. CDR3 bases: TGCAGCGTTCAGGGCAGGGGTTACGAGCAGTACTTC. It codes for CSVQGRGYEQYF.

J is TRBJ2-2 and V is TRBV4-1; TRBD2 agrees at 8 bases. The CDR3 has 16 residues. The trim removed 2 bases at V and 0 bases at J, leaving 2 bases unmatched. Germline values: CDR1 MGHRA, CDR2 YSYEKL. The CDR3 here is CASSQRGGANTGELFF. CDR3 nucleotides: TGCGCCAGCAGCCAACGGGGGGGCGCGAACACCGGGGAGCTGTTTTTT.

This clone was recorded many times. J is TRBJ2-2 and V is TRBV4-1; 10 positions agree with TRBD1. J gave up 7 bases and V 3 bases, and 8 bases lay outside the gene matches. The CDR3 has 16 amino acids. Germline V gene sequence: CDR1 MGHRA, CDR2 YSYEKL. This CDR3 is CASSQGQGLRGGELFF. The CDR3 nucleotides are TGCGCCAGCAGCCAGGGACAGGGGTTGAGGGGCGGGGAGCTGTTTTTT.

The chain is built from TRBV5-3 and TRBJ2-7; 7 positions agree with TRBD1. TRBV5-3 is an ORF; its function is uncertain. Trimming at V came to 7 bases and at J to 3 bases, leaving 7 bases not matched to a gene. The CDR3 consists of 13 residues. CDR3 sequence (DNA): TGTGCCAGAGGATTTACAGGGGACTACGAGCAGTACTTC. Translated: CARGFTGDYEQYF.

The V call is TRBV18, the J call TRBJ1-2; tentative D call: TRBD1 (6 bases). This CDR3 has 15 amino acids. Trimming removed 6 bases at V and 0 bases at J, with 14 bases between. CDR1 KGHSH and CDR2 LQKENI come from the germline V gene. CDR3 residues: CASSQGRFTNYGYTF. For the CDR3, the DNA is TGTGCCAGCTCCCAGGGGAGATTTACTAACTATGGCTACACCTTC. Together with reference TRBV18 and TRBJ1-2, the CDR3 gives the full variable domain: NAGVMQNPRHLVRRRGQEARLRCSPMKGHSHVYWYRQLPEEGLKFMVYLQKENIIDESGMPKERFSAEFPKEGPSILRIQQVVRGDSAAYFCASSQGRFTNYGYTFGSGTRLTVV.

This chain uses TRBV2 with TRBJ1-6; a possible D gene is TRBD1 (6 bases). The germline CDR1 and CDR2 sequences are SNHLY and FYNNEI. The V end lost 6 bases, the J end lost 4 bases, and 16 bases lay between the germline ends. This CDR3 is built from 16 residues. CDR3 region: CASSPEDSYYNSPLHF. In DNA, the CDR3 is TGTGCCAGCAGCCCGGAGGACAGTTATTATAATTCACCCCTCCACTTT.

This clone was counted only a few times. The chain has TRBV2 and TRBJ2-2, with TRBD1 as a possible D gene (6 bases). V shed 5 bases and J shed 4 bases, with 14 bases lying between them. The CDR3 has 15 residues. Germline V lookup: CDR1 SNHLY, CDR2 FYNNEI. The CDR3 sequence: CASSFLQGTTGELFF. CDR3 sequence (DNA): TGTGCCAGCAGTTTCCTACAGGGAACCACCGGGGAGCTGTTTTTT.

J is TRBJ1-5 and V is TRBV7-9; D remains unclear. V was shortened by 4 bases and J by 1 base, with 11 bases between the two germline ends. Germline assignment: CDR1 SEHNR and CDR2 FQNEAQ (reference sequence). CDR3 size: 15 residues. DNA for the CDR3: TGTGCCAGCAGCTCAGAGGCCACGAGCAATCAGCCCCAGCATTTT. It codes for CASSSEATSNQPQHF.

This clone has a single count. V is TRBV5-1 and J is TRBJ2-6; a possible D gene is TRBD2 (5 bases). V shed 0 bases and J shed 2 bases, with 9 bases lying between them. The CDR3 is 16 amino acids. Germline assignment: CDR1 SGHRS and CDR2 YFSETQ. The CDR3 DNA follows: TGCGCCAGCAGCTTGGCCTCGGGAACTGGGGCCAACGTCCTGACTTTC. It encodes CASSLASGTGANVLTF.

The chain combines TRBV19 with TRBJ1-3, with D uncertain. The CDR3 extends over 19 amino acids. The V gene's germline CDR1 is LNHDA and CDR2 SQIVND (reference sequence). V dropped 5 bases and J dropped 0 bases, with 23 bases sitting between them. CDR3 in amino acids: CASSDSHLRAGHSGNTIYF. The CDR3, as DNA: TGTGCCAGTAGTGATTCCCACTTGAGGGCTGGCCACTCTGGAAACACCATATATTTT.

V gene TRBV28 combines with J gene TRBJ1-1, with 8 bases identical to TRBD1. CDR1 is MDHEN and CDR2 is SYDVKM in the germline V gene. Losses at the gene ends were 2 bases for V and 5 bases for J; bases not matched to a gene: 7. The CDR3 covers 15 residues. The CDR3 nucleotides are TGTGCCAGCAGTTTAACGGGCAGGGGGCGAACTGAAGCTTTCTTT. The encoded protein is CASSLTGRGRTEAFF.

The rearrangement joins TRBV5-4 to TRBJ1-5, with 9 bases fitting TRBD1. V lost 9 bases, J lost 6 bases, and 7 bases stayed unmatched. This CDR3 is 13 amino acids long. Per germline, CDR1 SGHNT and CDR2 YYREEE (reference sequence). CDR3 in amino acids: CATGQGIFQPQHF. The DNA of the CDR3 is TGTGCCACCGGACAGGGGATTTTTCAGCCCCAGCATTTT. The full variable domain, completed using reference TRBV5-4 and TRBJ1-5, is ETGVTQSPTHLIKTRGQQVTLRCSSQSGHNTVSWYQQALGQGPQFIFQYYREEENGRGNFPPRFSGLQFPNYSSELNVNALELDDSALYLCATGQGIFQPQHFGDGTRLSIL.

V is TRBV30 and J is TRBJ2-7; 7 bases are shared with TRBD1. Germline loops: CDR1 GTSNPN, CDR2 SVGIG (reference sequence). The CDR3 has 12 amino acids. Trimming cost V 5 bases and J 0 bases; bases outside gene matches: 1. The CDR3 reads CAWGDSSYEQYF. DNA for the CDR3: TGTGCCTGGGGGGACAGCTCCTACGAGCAGTACTTC.

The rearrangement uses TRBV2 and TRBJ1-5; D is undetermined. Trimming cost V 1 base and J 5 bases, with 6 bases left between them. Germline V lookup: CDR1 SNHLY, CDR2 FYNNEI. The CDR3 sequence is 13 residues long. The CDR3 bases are TGTGCCAGCAGTGAAGAGCGATATCAGCCCCAGCATTTT. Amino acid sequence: CASSEERYQPQHF.

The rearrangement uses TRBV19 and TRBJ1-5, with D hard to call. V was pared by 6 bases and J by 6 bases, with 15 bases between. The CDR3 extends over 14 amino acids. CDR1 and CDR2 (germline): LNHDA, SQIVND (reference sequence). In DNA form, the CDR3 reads TGTGCCAGTAGAGACCCCGGAGGATCTCAGCCCCAGCATTTT. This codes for CASRDPGGSQPQHF. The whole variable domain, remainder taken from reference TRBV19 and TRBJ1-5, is DGGITQSPKYLFRKEGQNVTLSCEQNLNHDAMYWYRQDPGQGLRLIYYSQIVNDFQKGDIAEGYSVSREKKESFPLTVTSAQKNPTAFYLCASRDPGGSQPQHFGDGTRLSIL.